These 10 T cell receptor beta chains were all obtained from the same sample, sequenced in a study of cytomegalovirus exposure and HLA in healthy donors. A multiplex PCR was run with 60 Vbeta primers and 13 Jbeta primers. Produced via immunoSEQ multiplex PCR; TCRdb's table is partial and in-frame only. The table has 150,000 to 250,000 clones, less than 85% seen once. Material: PBMCs. Receptor source: a girl between 5 and 17 years old in good health and CMV-seropositive.

V gene TRBV2 combines with J gene TRBJ2-4, with D unresolved. The CDR3 is 13 residues long. Trimming removed 7 bases at V and 3 bases at J, with 10 bases between. The germline V gene encodes CDR1 SNHLY and CDR2 FYNNEI. CDR3 DNA sequence: TGTGCCAGCATTCCCCGAGGCAAAAACATTCAGTACTTC. Residues: CASIPRGKNIQYF. Variable domain in full (rest from reference TRBV2 and TRBJ2-4): EPEVTQTPSHQVTQMGQEVILRCVPISNHLYFYWYRQILGQKVEFLVSFYNNEISEKSEIFDDQFSVERPDGSNFTLKIRSTKLEDSAMYFCASIPRGKNIQYFGAGTRLSVL.

This rearrangement joins TRBV19 to TRBJ1-5; the D gene is possibly TRBD1 (5 bases). The germline V gene has CDR1 LNHDA and CDR2 SQIVND (reference sequence). Trimming left V 3 bases short and J 3 bases short, with 12 bases between. This CDR3 contains 15 residues. The CDR3 reads CASSISRAPNQPQHF. The DNA for the CDR3 is TGTGCCAGTAGTATTAGCAGGGCCCCCAATCAGCCCCAGCATTTT.

The chain links TRBV7-8 to TRBJ2-3; D is unresolved. This CDR3 is built from 19 residues. Per germline, CDR1 SGHVS and CDR2 FQNEAQ. Trimming removed 2 bases from V and 0 bases from J, with 21 bases in between. CDR3: CASSLWSVRNPLSTDTQYF. For the CDR3, the DNA is TGTGCCAGCAGCTTATGGAGTGTTAGGAACCCCCTTAGCACAGATACGCAGTATTTT.

This clone was detected a few times. This chain joins TRBV7-2 and TRBJ2-7; no definite D call. The CDR3 is 12 amino acids. With 3 bases removed from V and 2 bases from J, the gap between germline ends came to 5 bases. The germline CDR1 and CDR2 sequences are SGHTA and FQGNSA. The CDR3 DNA is TGTGCCAGCAGCTTTATCCCCTACGAGCAGTACTTC. This translates into CASSFIPYEQYF. Full variable domain (rest looked up from reference TRBV7-2 and TRBJ2-7): GAGVSQSPSNKVTEKGKDVELRCDPISGHTALYWYRQSLGQGLEFLIYFQGNSAPDKSGLPSDRFSAERTGGSVSTLTIQRTQQEDSAVYLCASSFIPYEQYFGPGTRLTVT.

The rearrangement links TRBV6-1 to TRBJ1-2; D gene uncertain. The CDR3 has 13 residues. Trimming pared 10 bases from V and 0 bases from J, leaving 12 bases between. The germline gives CDR1 MNHNS, CDR2 SASEGT. DNA for the CDR3: TGTGCCAAGCGGGCGTCTACTAACTATGGCTACACCTTC. Translation: CAKRASTNYGYTF.

The chain joins TRBV6-6 to TRBJ1-2; TRBD1 aligns across 8 bases. CDR1 is MNHNY, CDR2 SVGAGI, per germline (reference sequence). V shed 1 base and J 5 bases; nucleotides not matched to a gene: 6. The CDR3 is 15 residues long. The CDR3 coding sequence is TGTGCCAGCAGTTACTGGGACAGGTGGGATTATGGCTACACCTTC. It encodes CASSYWDRWDYGYTF.

This chain links TRBV2 with TRBJ2-1, with D possibly TRBD2 on 8 matching bases. The ends were cut back, 6 bases at V and 1 base at J, with 16 bases in the middle. The CDR3 runs to 16 residues. The germline V gene encodes CDR1 SNHLY and CDR2 FYNNEI. The DNA for the CDR3 is TGTGCCAGCAGAACAGGGGTAGCGGGGTCCTACAATGAGCAGTTCTTC. Protein product: CASRTGVAGSYNEQFF.

V and J are TRBV7-8 and TRBJ2-1, with 10 bases fitting TRBD2. With V trimmed by 1 base and J by 7 bases, 10 bases remained unmatched. From germline, CDR1 is SGHVS and CDR2 FQNEAQ. The CDR3 totals 17 residues. The CDR3 reads CASSLEAGGPGLNEQFF. The CDR3 coding sequence is TGTGCCAGCAGCTTAGAAGCGGGGGGGCCTGGTTTGAATGAGCAGTTCTTC.

The chain couples TRBV7-2 to TRBJ1-6, with D perhaps matching TRBD1 (6 bases). Deletions cut 5 bases from V and 7 bases from J, with 15 bases between. The CDR3 runs 15 residues. Looked up from germline, CDR1 is SGHTA and CDR2 is FQGNSA. This CDR3 is CASSPTTGTNSPLHF. The CDR3, as DNA: TGTGCCAGCAGCCCGACTACAGGGACCAATTCACCCCTCCACTTT.

The chain couples TRBV27 to TRBJ2-7; 8 bases match TRBD1. The V segment lost 2 bases and the J segment 4 bases; nucleotides outside the gene matches: 7. CDR3 length equals 15 residues. CDR1 and CDR2 from the germline V gene are MNHEY and SMNVEV (reference sequence). CDR3 nucleotide sequence: TGTGCCAGCAGTTTAACCGGACAGGGAGCTTACGAGCAGTACTTC. Its protein is CASSLTGQGAYEQYF.